Shown below are 20 T cell receptor beta chains from a single sample sequenced in a study of T-cell memory formation after mild COVID-19. Each CDR3 protein is one row after TCRdb ran MiXCR on the 5' RACE reads. The sample carries about 270,000 distinct CDR3 sequences, 15% to 20% recorded once. What was sequenced was PBMCs or a T cell subset sorted from them (not recorded which). The source of these receptors is a man aged 18 to 29 who had mild COVID-19 (a few samples of this study predate the infection). Cell type and time point are not known.

V usage is TRBV10-3 and J usage is TRBJ1-5; maybe TRBD1 (6 bases). The germline V gene encodes CDR1 ENHRY and CDR2 SYGVKD. V was shortened by 2 bases and J by 4 bases, with 12 bases between the two germline ends. The CDR3 totals 15 residues. CDR3 protein: CAISENVGANQPQHF. The CDR3 DNA is TGTGCCATCAGTGAGAACGTGGGGGCGAATCAGCCCCAGCATTTT.

This clonotype occurred many times. CDR3 sequence: CASRQGYEQYF. DNA for the CDR3: TGTGCCAGCAGACAGGGCTACGAGCAGTACTTC. This sequence joins TRBV7-9 and TRBJ2-7; D is perhaps TRBD1 (6 bases). CDR3 length equals 11 residues. Germline V lookup: CDR1 SEHNR, CDR2 FQNEAQ (reference sequence). V was clipped by 6 bases and J by 3 bases, with 6 bases between them. The variable domain in full, completed from reference TRBV7-9 and TRBJ2-7, reads DTGVSQNPRHKITKRGQNVTFRCDPISEHNRLYWYRQTLGQGPEFLTYFQNEAQLEKSRLLSDRFSAERPKGSFSTLEIQRTEQGDSAMYLCASRQGYEQYFGPGTRLTVT.

The V call is TRBV5-1, the J call TRBJ2-7, with D possibly matching TRBD1 (6 bases). Trimming removed 5 bases from V and 5 bases from J, with 14 bases in between. Germline CDR1 and CDR2: SGHRS and YFSETQ. This CDR3 has 13 amino acids. CDR3 protein: CASSRSGVDEQYV. The CDR3 DNA follows: TGCGCCAGCAGTCGGTCAGGGGTTGACGAGCAGTACGTC.

This clonotype turned up a few times. The rearrangement uses TRBV4-2 and TRBJ2-6, with TRBD2 identical over 13 bases. The V segment lost 1 base and the J segment 0 bases; nucleotides outside the gene matches: 6. CDR1 and CDR2 (germline): LGHNA, YNFKEQ. The CDR3 has 20 residues. The CDR3 DNA reads as TGTGCCAGCAGCCAAGCCAGGGGACTAGCGGGGACCTCTGGGGCCAACGTCCTGACTTTC. Translation: CASSQARGLAGTSGANVLTF.

This clonotype was counted between two and nine times. The chain is built from TRBV20-1 and TRBJ2-7, with a tentative D call TRBD1 (6 bases). Germline V CDR1 and CDR2: DFQATT, SNEGSKA (reference sequence). CDR3 length equals 12 residues. V dropped 2 bases and J dropped 4 bases, with 9 bases sitting between them. The DNA for the CDR3 is TGCAGTGCTAGACGCCAGGGGTACGAGCAGTACTTC. It specifies CSARRQGYEQYF.

Only a few counts were recorded for this clonotype. The rearrangement uses TRBV20-1 and TRBJ1-2; 10 bases match TRBD1. From germline, CDR1 is DFQATT and CDR2 SNEGSKA (reference sequence). With V trimmed by 3 bases and J by 4 bases, 5 bases remained unmatched. The length of the CDR3 is 14 residues. Here the CDR3 reads CSARTGDRGYGYTF. The CDR3 DNA sequence: TGCAGTGCTAGGACCGGGGACAGGGGCTATGGCTACACCTTC.

CDR3 amino acids: CASSLVPGSSPLHF. For the CDR3, the DNA is TGTGCCAGCAGTCTGGTCCCCGGATCTTCACCCCTCCACTTT. The J gene is TRBJ1-6, the V gene TRBV12-3 or TRBV12-4; D not certain. V was shortened by 5 bases and J by 9 bases, with 14 bases between the two germline ends. The CDR3 loop spans 14 amino acids.

The DNA for the CDR3 is TGTGCCAGCAGCTTTCCACTAGCGGGCACCGGGGAGCTGTTTTTT. Amino acid sequence: CASSFPLAGTGELFF. The chain combines TRBV7-8 with TRBJ2-2; TRBD2 matches at 9 bases. Germline V gives CDR1 SGHVS, CDR2 FQNEAQ. This CDR3 has 15 amino acids. Germline trimming cut 3 bases from V and 4 bases from J; bases unmatched to any gene: 3.

This clonotype was seen repeatedly, ten times or more. This sequence joins TRBV20-1 and TRBJ2-7, with 12 positions matching TRBD2. V lost 6 bases, J lost 0 bases, and 3 bases stayed unmatched. Germline assignment: CDR1 DFQATT and CDR2 SNEGSKA (reference sequence). This CDR3 is 14 amino acids long. The CDR3 DNA sequence: TGCAGTGCGCTAGCGGGGGGGAGCTCCTACGAGCAGTACGTC. This translates into CSALAGGSSYEQYV.

The rearrangement links TRBV7-2 to TRBJ2-2, with TRBD2 as a possible D gene (6 bases). Trimming left V 5 bases short and J 0 bases short, with 13 bases between. There are 16 residues in the CDR3. CDR1 and CDR2 (germline): SGHTA, FQGNSA. The CDR3 loop is CASSDGTYANTGELFF. In DNA, the CDR3 is TGTGCCAGCAGCGACGGGACTTACGCGAACACCGGGGAGCTGTTTTTT.

This clonotype occurred many times. J is TRBJ1-2 and V is TRBV6-5; 11 bases agree with TRBD1. J lost 5 bases, V lost 5 bases, and 4 bases had no gene match. The CDR3 spans 14 residues. Germline values: CDR1 MNHEY, CDR2 SVGAGI. The CDR3 loop is CASSNRDRGYGYTF. CDR3 bases: TGTGCCAGCAGTAACCGGGACAGGGGGTATGGCTACACCTTC.

This clonotype was seen more than once but under ten times. The CDR3 is CASSSNAEVEAFF. The CDR3 DNA reads TGTGCCAGCAGCTCTAACGCCGAGGTTGAAGCTTTCTTT. The chain carries TRBV7-8 and TRBJ1-1; no clear D. V lost 4 bases and J 7 bases, leaving 13 bases between the germline ends. Germline V gene sequence: CDR1 SGHVS, CDR2 FQNEAQ. The CDR3 loop spans 13 amino acids.

The chain recombines TRBV18 with TRBJ2-3, with 9 nucleotides matching TRBD2. The CDR3 runs 14 residues. CDR1 is KGHSH, CDR2 LQKENI, per germline. J was trimmed by 4 bases and V by 2 bases; bases with no gene match: 1. In DNA form, the CDR3 reads TGTGCCAGCTCACCAGCGGGGGGGTCAGATACGCAGTATTTT. Translated, it gives CASSPAGGSDTQYF.

This clonotype has more than one count but fewer than ten. The V call is TRBV10-3, the J call TRBJ2-6; 7 positions match TRBD1. The CDR3 runs to 19 residues. V trimming: 4 bases; J trimming: 0 bases; junction bases outside the gene matches: 12. CDR1 is ENHRY and CDR2 is SYGVKD in the germline V gene. The CDR3 spells CAISASPGQSFSGANVLTF. CDR3 nucleotides: TGTGCCATCAGTGCCTCCCCGGGACAGTCCTTCTCTGGGGCCAACGTCCTGACTTTC.

In its sample, this clonotype was seen a few times. The chain recombines TRBV4-3 with TRBJ2-2; D unresolved. Germline assignment: CDR1 LGHNA and CDR2 YSLEER. V was pared by 1 base and J by 7 bases, with 7 bases between. The CDR3 runs to 13 residues. Here the CDR3 reads CASSQGRGGELFF. The CDR3 DNA reads as TGCGCCAGCAGCCAAGGCCGAGGCGGGGAGCTGTTTTTT.

This rearrangement joins TRBV30 to TRBJ1-1; no clear D. The ends were cut back, 7 bases at V and 2 bases at J, with 14 bases in the middle. CDR3 length equals 13 residues. Germline-derived CDR1 and CDR2 are GTSNPN and SVGIG (reference sequence). The CDR3 is CALQRAGNTEAFF. CDR3 coding DNA: TGTGCCTTACAGAGGGCGGGAAACACTGAAGCTTTCTTT.

V usage is TRBV20-1 and J usage is TRBJ2-7, with D maybe TRBD1 (6 bases). V dropped 3 bases and J dropped 0 bases, with 15 bases sitting between them. Per the germline V gene, CDR1 is DFQATT and CDR2 is SNEGSKA (reference sequence). This CDR3 is built from 15 residues. CDR3 sequence: CSARGRTDPSYEQYF. In nucleotides, the CDR3 is TGCAGTGCTAGGGGTCGGACAGACCCCTCCTACGAGCAGTACTTC.

The chain is built from TRBV19 and TRBJ1-1, with D perhaps matching TRBD1 (6 bases). Germline CDR1 is LNHDA and CDR2 is SQIVND (reference sequence). Trimming cost V 5 bases and J 4 bases, with 14 bases left between them. The CDR3 runs 14 residues. The CDR3: CASSPRQVPTEAFF. The CDR3 coding sequence is TGTGCCAGTAGTCCACGACAGGTCCCCACTGAAGCTTTCTTT.

J is TRBJ1-2 and V is TRBV4-1; 10 bases are a match to TRBD1. The CDR3 contains 16 residues. V was pared by 6 bases and J by 6 bases, with 13 bases of the junction left unmatched. The germline gives CDR1 MGHRA, CDR2 YSYEKL. For the CDR3, the DNA is TGCGCCAGCAGACACCGCCCCTCGGGACAGGGGCATGGCTACACCTTC. It codes for CASRHRPSGQGHGYTF.

V and J are TRBV28 and TRBJ2-3; D not certain. CDR1 is MDHEN and CDR2 is SYDVKM in the germline V gene. This CDR3 contains 12 residues. V was pared by 4 bases and J by 5 bases, with 7 bases between. In DNA form, the CDR3 reads TGTGCCAGCAGTTCGAATAGAGATACGCAGTATTTT. This codes for CASSSNRDTQYF.